This TCR beta chain came from a study of Graves' ophthalmopathy and Graves' hyperthyroidism. RNA transcripts were the template, and TCR beta CDR3 regions were amplified from them. An opening RT-PCR round employed HTBI primers and preceded a second-round multiplex PCR. TCRdb used MiXCR to reprocess the multiplex PCR reads, holding one entry per CDR3 protein. The table includes roughly 400,000 distinct CDR3 sequences, about 16% detected once. Whole-study findings and limits: Blood contained most expanded thyroid clonotypes exceeding 0.001 frequency.

This clonotype has a count of ten or more. The antigen is undetermined. Other autoimmune disease, uncontrolled infection, pregnancy and lactation led to exclusion. Fresh peripheral blood (approximately 10 ml) yielded the PBMCs. V dropped 1 base and J dropped 6 bases, with 7 bases sitting between them. The CDR3 contains 12 residues. Germline V gives CDR1 SGHTA, CDR2 FQGNSA. This chain connects TRBV7-2 to TRBJ2-7, with D perhaps matching TRBD1 or TRBD2 (5 bases each). The receptor's source is a woman aged 18-35 years with Graves' ophthalmopathy. Sequenced: peripheral blood. CDR3 DNA: TGTGCCAGCAGCTTAGTGGGACGCGAGCAGTACTTC. Amino acid sequence: CASSLVGREQYF.